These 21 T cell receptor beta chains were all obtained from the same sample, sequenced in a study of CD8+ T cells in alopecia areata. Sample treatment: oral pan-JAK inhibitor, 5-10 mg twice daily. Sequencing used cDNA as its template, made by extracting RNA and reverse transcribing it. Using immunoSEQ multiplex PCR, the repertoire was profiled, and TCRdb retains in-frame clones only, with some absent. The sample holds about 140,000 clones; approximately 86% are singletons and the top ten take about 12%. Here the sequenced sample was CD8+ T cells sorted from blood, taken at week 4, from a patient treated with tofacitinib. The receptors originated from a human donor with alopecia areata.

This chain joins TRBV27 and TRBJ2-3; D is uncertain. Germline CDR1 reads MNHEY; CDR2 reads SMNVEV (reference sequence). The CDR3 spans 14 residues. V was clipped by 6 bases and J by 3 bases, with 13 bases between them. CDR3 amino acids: CASRELSWTDTQYF. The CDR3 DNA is TGTGCCAGCAGGGAACTTAGCTGGACAGATACGCAGTATTTT.

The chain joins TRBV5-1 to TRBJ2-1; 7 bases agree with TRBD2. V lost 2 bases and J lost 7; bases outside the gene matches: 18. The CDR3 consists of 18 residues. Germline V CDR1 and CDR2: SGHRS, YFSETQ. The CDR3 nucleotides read TGCGCCAGCAGCTTAGGTGACAGCGGGGTGGTCCTAACAAATGAGCAGTTCTTC. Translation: CASSLGDSGVVLTNEQFF.

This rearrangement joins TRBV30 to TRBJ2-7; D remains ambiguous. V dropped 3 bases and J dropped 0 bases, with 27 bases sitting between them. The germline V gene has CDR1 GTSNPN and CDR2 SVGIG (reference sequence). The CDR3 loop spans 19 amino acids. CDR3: CAWSRLRADPSFASYEQYF. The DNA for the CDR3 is TGTGCCTGGAGCCGCCTCAGAGCAGACCCCTCATTCGCCTCCTACGAGCAGTACTTC.

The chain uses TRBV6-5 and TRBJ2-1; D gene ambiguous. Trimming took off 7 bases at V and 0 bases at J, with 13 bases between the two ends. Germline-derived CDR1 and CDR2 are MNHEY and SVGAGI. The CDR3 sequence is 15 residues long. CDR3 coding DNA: TGTGCCAGCACCGTCGACAAAACCTCCTACAATGAGCAGTTCTTC. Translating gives CASTVDKTSYNEQFF.

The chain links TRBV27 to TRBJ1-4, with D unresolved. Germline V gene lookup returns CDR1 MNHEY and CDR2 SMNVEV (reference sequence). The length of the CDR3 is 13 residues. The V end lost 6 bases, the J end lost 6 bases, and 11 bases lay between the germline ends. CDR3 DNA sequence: TGTGCCAGCAGGGGTCTGAGCGATGAAAAACTGTTTTTT. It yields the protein CASRGLSDEKLFF. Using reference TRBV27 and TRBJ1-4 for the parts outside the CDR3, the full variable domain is EAQVTQNPRYLITVTGKKLTVTCSQNMNHEYMSWYRQDPGLGLRQIYYSMNVEVTDKGDVPEGYKVSRKEKRNFPLILESPSPNQTSLYFCASRGLSDEKLFFGSGTQLSVL.

DNA of the CDR3: TGTGCCTGGAGTCCAGGCCCGGACAGGCTGAACACTGAAGCTTTCTTT. It encodes CAWSPGPDRLNTEAFF. The rearrangement uses TRBV30 and TRBJ1-1, with 7 positions matching TRBD1. The trim removed 2 bases at V and 0 bases at J, leaving 9 bases unmatched. In germline, CDR1 is GTSNPN, CDR2 SVGIG (reference sequence). The CDR3 is made up of 16 amino acids.

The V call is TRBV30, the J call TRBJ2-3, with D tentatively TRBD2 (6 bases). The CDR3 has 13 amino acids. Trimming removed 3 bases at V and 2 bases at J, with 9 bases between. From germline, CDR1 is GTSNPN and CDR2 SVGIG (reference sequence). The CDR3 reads CAWRRENTDTQYF. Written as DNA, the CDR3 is TGTGCCTGGAGGCGGGAAAACACAGATACGCAGTATTTT.

CDR3 protein: CASSSRGAEEETQYF. CDR3 in DNA: TGTGCCAGCAGCTCACGGGGAGCCGAAGAAGAGACCCAGTACTTC. V usage is TRBV7-6 and J usage is TRBJ2-5, with a possible D match to TRBD2 (5 bases). Germline CDR1 is SGHVS and CDR2 is FNYEAQ. The CDR3 covers 15 residues. The V and J ends lost 4 bases and 3 bases respectively, with 15 bases between them.

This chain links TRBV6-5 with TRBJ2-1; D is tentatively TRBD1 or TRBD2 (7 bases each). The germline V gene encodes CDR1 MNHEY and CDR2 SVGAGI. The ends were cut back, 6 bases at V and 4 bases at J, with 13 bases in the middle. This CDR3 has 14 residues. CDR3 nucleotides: TGTGCCAGCAGGGGAGGGACAGATTACAATGAGCAGTTCTTC. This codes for CASRGGTDYNEQFF.

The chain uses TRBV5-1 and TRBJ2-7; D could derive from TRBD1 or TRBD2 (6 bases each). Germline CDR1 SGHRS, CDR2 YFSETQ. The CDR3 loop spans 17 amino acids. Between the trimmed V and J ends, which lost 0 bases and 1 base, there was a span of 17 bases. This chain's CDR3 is CASSLAARGALSYEQYF. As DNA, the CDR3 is TGCGCCAGCAGCTTGGCCGCGAGGGGGGCCTTGTCCTACGAGCAGTACTTC.

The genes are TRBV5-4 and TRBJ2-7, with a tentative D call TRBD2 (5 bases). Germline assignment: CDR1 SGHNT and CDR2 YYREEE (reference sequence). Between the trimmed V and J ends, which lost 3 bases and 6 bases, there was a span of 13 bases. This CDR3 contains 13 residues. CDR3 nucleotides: TGTGCCAGCAGCTCCCGAGGGCTAGTCGAGCAGTACTTC. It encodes CASSSRGLVEQYF.

CDR3 sequence: CSSLAEGGEQFF. CDR3 coding DNA: TGCAGCTCATTAGCCGAGGGAGGAGAGCAGTTCTTC. The V and J genes are TRBV29-1 and TRBJ2-1, with D maybe TRBD2 (6 bases). Trimming cost V 8 bases and J 10 bases, with 18 bases left between them. This CDR3 has 12 amino acids. Per the germline V gene, CDR1 is SQVTM and CDR2 is ANQGSEA.

The CDR3 reads CASSEIREEVTDTQYF. CDR3 in DNA: TGTGCCAGCAGTGAAATACGGGAGGAAGTAACAGATACGCAGTATTTT. The chain recombines TRBV2 with TRBJ2-3; 7 bases align to TRBD2. The germline gives CDR1 SNHLY, CDR2 FYNNEI. This CDR3 has 16 residues. After removal of 2 bases from V and 3 bases from J, the junction contained 8 bases not matched to a gene.

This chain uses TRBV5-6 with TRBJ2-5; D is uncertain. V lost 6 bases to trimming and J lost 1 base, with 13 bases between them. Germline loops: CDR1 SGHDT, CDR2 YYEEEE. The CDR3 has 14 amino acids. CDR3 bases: TGTGCCAGCAACCCCAGAGAGCCCCAAGAGACCCAGTACTTC. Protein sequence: CASNPREPQETQYF.

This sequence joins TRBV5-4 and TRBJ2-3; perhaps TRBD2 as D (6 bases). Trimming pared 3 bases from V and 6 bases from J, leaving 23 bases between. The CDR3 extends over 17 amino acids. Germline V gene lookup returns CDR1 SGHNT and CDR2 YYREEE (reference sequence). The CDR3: CASSSRDSTLGPDTQYF. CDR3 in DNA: TGTGCCAGCAGCTCCCGGGACTCTACGTTGGGGCCCGATACGCAGTATTTT.

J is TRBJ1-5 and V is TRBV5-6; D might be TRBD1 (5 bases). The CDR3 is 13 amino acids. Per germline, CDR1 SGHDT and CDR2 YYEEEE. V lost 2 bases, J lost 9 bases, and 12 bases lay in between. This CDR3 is CASSFGTGGPQHF. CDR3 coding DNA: TGTGCCAGCAGCTTTGGTACCGGGGGGCCCCAGCATTTT.

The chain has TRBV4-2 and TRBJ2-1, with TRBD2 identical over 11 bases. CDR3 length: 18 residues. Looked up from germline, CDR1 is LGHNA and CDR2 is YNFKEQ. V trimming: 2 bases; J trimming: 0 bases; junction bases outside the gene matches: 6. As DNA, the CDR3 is TGTGCCAGCAGCCAACTAGCGGGGGGCCCGACCTCCTACAATGAGCAGTTCTTC. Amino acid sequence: CASSQLAGGPTSYNEQFF.

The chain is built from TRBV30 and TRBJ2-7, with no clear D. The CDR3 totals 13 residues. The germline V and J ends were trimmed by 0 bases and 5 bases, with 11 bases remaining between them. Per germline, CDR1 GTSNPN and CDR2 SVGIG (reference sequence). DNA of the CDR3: TGTGCCTGGAGTGTGGGAAAGATCGACGAGCAGTACTTC. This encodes CAWSVGKIDEQYF.

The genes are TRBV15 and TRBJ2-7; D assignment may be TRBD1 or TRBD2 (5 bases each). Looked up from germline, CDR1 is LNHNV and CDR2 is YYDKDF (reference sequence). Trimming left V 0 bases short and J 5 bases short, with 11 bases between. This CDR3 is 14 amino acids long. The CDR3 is CATSREGPRDEQYF. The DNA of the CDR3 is TGTGCCACCAGCAGAGAGGGACCCCGTGACGAGCAGTACTTC.

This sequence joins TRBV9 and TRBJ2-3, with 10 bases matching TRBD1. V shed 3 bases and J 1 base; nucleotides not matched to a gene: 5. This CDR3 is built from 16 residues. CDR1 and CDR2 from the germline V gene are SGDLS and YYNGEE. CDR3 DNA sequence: TGTGCCAGCAGCGCCCGGGACAGGGGAGGCACAGATACGCAGTATTTT. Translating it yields CASSARDRGGTDTQYF.

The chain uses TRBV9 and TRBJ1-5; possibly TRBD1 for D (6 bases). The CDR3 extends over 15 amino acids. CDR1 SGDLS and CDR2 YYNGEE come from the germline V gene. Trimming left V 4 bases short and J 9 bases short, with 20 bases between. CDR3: CASSQEGGPEWPQHF. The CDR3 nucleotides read TGTGCCAGCAGCCAGGAGGGGGGCCCGGAATGGCCCCAGCATTTT.